The clone carrying this T cell receptor beta chain showed up many times. Its antigen is undetermined. Axillary draining lymph nodes of breast cancer patients supplied the node samples. The data are from a study of breast tumors, draining lymph nodes, adjacent tissues. Study-level points and caveats: That most tumor T cells come from lymph nodes remained unproven. Luminal-like breast cancer showed significantly higher tumor–nontumor repertoire similarity than basal-like. Most tumor T cells seemingly derive from lymph node, then expand in tumor. Compared with lymph nodes, tumors were less diverse; compared with nontumor tissue, more.

V lost 4 bases to trimming and J lost 3 bases; unmatched junction nucleotides: 1. Germline V gene sequence: CDR1 LNHDA, CDR2 SQIVND (reference sequence). The CDR3 extends over 14 amino acids. MiXCR was run by TCRdb on the multiplex PCR reads, yielding one entry per CDR3 protein. In the table there are 100,000 or so distinct CDR3 sequences, 21% of which are singletons. J is TRBJ2-1 and V is TRBV19; TRBD2 agrees at 9 bases. The sequenced material came from axillary lymph node tissue. The TCR was taken from a female donor with breast cancer. Some clones in this sample may be carry-over from other donors' samples. In nucleotides, the CDR3 is TGTGCCAGTAGTAGTAGCGGGAGCTACAATGAGCAGTTCTTC. The encoded protein is CASSSSGSYNEQFF. The variable domain in full, with the rest retrieved from reference TRBV19 and TRBJ2-1, is DGGITQSPKYLFRKEGQNVTLSCEQNLNHDAMYWYRQDPGQGLRLIYYSQIVNDFQKGDIAEGYSVSREKKESFPLTVTSAQKNPTAFYLCASSSSGSYNEQFFGPGTRLTVL.